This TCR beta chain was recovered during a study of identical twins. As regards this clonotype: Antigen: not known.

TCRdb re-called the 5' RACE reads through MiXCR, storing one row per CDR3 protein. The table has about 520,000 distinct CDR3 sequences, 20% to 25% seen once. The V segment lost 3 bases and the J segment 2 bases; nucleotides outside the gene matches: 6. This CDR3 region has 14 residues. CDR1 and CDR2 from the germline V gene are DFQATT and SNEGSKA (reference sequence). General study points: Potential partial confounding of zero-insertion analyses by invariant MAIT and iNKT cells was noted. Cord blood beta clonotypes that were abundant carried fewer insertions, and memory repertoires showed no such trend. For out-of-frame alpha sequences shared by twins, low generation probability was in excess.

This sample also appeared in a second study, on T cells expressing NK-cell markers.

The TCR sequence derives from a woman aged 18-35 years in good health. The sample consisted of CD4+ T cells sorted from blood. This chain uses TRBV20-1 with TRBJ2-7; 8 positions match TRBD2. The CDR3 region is CSARGGGGTYEQYF. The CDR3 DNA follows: TGCAGTGCTAGGGGTGGCGGGGGGACCTACGAGCAGTACTTC.